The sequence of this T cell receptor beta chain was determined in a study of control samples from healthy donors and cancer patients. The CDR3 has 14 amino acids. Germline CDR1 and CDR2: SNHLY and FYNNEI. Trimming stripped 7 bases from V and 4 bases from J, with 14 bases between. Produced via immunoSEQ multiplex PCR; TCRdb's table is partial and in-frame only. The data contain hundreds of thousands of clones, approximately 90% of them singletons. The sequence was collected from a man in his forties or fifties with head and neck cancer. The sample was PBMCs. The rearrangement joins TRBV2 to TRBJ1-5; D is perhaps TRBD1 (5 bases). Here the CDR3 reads CASTPRGGNQPQHF. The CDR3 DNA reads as TGTGCCAGCACCCCCCGGGGGGGAAATCAGCCCCAGCATTTT.